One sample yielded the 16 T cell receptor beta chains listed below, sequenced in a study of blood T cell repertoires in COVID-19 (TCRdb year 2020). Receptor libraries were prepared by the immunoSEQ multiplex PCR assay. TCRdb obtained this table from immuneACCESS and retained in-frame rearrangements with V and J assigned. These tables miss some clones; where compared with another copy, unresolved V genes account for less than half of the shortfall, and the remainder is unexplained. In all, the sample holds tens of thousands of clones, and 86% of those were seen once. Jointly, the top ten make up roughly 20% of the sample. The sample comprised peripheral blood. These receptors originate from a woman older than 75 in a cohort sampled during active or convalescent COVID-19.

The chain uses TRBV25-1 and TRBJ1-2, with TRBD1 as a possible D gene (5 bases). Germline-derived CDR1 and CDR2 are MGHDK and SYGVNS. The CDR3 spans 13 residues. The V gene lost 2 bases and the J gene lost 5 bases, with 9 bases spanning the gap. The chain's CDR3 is CASSEGGGYGYTF. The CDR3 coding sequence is TGTGCCAGCAGTGAAGGTGGGGGGTATGGCTACACCTTC.

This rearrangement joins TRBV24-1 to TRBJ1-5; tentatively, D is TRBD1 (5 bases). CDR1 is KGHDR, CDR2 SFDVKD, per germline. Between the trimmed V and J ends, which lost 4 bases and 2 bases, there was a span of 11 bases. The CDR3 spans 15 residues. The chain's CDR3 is CATSDPTTGNQPQHF. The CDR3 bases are TGTGCCACCAGTGACCCGACGACAGGCAATCAGCCCCAGCATTTT.

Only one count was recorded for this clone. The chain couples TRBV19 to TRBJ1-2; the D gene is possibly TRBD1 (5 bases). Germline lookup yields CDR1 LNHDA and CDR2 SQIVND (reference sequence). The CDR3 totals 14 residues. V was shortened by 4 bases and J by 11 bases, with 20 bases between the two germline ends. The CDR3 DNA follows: TGTGCCAGTAGTACCTCAGGGTTGCCCTTTGAATACACCTTC. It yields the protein CASSTSGLPFEYTF.

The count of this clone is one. CDR3 nucleotides: TGTGCCAGCAGTTTACCGGGACTAGGGACAGATACGCAGTATTTT. Translating it yields CASSLPGLGTDTQYF. V is TRBV27 and J is TRBJ2-3; 8 bases are shared with TRBD2. The CDR3 has 15 amino acids. With 2 bases clipped from V and 3 bases from J, the junction kept 4 bases outside the gene matches. Germline V CDR1 and CDR2: MNHEY, SMNVEV (reference sequence).

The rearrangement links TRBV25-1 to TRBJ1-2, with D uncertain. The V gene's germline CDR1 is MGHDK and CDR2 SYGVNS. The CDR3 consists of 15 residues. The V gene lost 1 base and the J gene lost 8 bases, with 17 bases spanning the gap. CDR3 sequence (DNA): TGTGCCAGCAGTGAATTGTACTCGGAGGCGGGGGGCTACACCTTC. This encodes CASSELYSEAGGYTF.

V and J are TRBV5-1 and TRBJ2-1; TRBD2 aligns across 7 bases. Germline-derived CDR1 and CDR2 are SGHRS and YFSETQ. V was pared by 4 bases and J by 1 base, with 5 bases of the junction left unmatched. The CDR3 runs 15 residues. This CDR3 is CASSLREASYNEQFF. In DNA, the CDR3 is TGCGCCAGCAGCCTTCGGGAGGCTTCCTACAATGAGCAGTTCTTC.

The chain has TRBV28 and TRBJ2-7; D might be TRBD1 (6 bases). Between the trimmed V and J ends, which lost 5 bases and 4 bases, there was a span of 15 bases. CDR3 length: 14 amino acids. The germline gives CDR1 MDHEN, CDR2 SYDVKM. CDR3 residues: CASSPPADRYEQYF. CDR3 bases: TGTGCCAGCAGTCCACCCGCGGACAGATACGAGCAGTACTTC.

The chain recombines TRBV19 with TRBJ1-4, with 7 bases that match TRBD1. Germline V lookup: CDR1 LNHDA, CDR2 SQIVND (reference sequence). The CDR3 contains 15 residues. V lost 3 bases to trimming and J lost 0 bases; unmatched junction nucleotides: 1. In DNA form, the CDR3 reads TGTGCCAGTAGTATGGGACAGACAACTAATGAAAAACTGTTTTTT. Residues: CASSMGQTTNEKLFF.

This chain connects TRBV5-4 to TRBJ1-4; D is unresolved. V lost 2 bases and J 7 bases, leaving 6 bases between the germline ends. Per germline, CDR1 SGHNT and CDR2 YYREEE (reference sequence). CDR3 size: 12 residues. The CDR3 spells CASSFQSEKLFF. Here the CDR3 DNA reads TGTGCCAGCAGCTTTCAGTCTGAAAAACTGTTTTTT.

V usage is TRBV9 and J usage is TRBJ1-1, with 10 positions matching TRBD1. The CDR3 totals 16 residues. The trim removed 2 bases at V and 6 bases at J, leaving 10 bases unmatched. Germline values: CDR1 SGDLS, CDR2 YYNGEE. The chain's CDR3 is CASSVGQGLGGSEAFF. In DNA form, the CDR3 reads TGTGCCAGCAGCGTGGGACAGGGGCTGGGGGGGTCTGAAGCTTTCTTT.

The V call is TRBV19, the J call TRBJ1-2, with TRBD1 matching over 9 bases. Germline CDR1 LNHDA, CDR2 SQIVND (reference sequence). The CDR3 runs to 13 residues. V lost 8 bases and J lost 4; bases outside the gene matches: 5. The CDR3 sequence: CASGTGHAYGYTF. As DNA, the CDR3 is TGTGCCAGTGGGACAGGGCATGCCTATGGCTACACCTTC.

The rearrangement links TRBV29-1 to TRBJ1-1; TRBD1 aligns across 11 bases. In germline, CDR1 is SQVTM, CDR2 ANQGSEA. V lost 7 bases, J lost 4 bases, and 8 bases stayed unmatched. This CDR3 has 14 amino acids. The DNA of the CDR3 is TGCAGCGCCGCCCGGACAGGGGGCCGCACTGAAGCTTTCTTT. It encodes CSAARTGGRTEAFF.

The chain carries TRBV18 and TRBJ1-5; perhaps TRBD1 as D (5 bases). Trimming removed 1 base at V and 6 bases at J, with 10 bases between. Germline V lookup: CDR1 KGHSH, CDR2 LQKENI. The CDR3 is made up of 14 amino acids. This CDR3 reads CASSPRTGSQPQHF. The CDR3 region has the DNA TGTGCCAGCTCACCACGAACAGGATCTCAGCCCCAGCATTTT.

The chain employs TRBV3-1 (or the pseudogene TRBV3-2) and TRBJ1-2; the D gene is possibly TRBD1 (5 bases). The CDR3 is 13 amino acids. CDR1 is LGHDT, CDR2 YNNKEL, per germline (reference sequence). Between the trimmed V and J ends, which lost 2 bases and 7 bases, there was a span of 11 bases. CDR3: CASSQLSGSGYTF. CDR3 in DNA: TGTGCCAGCAGCCAATTGTCAGGGTCTGGCTACACCTTC.

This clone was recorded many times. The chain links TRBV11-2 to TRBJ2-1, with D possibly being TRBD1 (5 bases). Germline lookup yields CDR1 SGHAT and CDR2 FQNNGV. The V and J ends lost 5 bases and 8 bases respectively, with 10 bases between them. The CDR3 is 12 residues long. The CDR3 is CASSRWGHEQFF. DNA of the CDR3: TGTGCCAGCAGCCGGTGGGGCCATGAGCAGTTCTTC.

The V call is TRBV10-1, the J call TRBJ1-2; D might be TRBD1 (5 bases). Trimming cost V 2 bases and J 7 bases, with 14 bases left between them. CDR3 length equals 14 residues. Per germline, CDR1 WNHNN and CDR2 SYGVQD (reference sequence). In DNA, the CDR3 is TGCGCCAGCAGTGAGAGTAAGGGGAATGGTGGCTACACCTTC. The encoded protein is CASSESKGNGGYTF.